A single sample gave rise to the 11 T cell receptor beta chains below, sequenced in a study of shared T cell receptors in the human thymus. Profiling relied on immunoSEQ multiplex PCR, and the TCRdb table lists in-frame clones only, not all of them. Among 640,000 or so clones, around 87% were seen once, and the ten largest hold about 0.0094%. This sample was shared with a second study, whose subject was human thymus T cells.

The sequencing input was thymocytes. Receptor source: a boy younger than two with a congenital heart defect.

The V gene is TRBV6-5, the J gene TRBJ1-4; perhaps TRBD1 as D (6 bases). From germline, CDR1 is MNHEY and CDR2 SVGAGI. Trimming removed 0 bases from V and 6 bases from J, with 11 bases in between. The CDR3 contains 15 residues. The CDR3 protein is CASSYSQGLDEKLFF. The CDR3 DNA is TGTGCCAGCAGTTACTCTCAGGGGTTGGATGAAAAACTGTTTTTT.

CDR3 DNA: TGCGCCAGCAGCTTGCCTTCCGGGGATGAGCAGTTCTTC. Amino acid sequence: CASSLPSGDEQFF. This rearrangement joins TRBV5-1 to TRBJ2-1; possible D gene TRBD2, 5 bases. Germline CDR1 is SGHRS and CDR2 is YFSETQ. The CDR3 has 13 residues. Deletions cut 1 base from V and 8 bases from J, with 10 bases between.

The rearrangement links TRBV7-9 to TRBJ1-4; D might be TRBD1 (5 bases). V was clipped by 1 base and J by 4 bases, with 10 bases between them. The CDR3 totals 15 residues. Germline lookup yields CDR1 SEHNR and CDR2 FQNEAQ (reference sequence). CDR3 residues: CASSLEDSDNEKLFF. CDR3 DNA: TGTGCCAGCAGCTTAGAAGACAGCGATAATGAAAAACTGTTTTTT.

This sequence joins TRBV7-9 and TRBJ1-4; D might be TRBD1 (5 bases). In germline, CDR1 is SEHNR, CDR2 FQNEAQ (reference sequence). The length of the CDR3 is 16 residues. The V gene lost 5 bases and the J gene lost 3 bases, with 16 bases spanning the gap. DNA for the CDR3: TGTGCCAGCAGCCCAAACCTAGACAGTTCTAATGAAAAACTGTTTTTT. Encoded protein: CASSPNLDSSNEKLFF.

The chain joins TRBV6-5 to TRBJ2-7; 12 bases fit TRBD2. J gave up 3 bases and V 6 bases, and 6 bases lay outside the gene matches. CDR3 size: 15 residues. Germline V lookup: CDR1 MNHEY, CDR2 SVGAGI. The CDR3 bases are TGTGCCAGCAGCTCACTAGCGGGAGGCTGCTACGAGCAGTACTTC. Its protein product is CASSSLAGGCYEQYF.

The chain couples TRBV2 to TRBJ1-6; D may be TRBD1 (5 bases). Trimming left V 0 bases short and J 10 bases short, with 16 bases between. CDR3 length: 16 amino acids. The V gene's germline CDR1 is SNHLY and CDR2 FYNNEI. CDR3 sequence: CASSEAHRGSRSPLHF. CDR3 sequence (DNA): TGTGCCAGCAGTGAAGCTCACCGGGGGAGTCGGTCACCCCTCCACTTT.

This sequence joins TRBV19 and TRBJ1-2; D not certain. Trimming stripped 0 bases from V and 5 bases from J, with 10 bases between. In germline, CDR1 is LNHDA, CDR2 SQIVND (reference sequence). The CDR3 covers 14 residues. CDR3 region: CASSIDLPVYGYTF. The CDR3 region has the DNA TGTGCCAGTAGTATAGATCTGCCGGTATATGGCTACACCTTC.

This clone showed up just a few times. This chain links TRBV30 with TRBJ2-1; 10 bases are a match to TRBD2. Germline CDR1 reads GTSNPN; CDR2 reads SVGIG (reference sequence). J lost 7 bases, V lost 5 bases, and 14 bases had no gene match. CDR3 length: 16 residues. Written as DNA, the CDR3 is TGTGCCTGGGACGAACCGGCTAGCGGGAGTTTGAATGAGCAGTTCTTC. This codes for CAWDEPASGSLNEQFF.

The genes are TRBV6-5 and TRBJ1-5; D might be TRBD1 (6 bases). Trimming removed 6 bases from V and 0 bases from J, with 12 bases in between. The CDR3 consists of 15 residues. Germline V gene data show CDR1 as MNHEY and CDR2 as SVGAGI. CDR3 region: CASRGGADSNQPQHF. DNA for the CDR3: TGTGCCAGCAGGGGGGGGGCCGATAGCAATCAGCCCCAGCATTTT.

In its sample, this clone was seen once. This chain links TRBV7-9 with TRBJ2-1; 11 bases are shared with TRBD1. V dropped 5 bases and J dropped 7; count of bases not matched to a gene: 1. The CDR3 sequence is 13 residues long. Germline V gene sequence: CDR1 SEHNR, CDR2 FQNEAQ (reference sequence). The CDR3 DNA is TGTGCCAGCAGCGGACAGGGGGCAAATGAGCAGTTCTTC. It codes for CASSGQGANEQFF.

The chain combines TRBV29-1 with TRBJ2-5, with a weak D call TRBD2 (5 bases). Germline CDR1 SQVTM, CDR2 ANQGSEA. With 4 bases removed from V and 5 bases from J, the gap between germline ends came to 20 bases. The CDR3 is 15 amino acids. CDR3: CSVGGASSVVETQYF. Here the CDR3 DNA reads TGCAGCGTTGGGGGAGCTAGCAGCGTCGTGGAGACCCAGTACTTC.